This T cell receptor (beta chain) derives from a study of cytomegalovirus exposure and HLA in healthy donors. In the study overall: The Caucasian-associated ancestry cluster held 80% to 90% of 300 to 450 genotyped donors.

The study, taken as a whole, reports: In an earlier analysis, productive rearrangement rates for most beta V segments clustered near 87% or 30%. It was in a later analysis that TCR association rates were seen to vary by HLA locus, highest for DRB1 and lowest for HLA-C.

PCR used 60 Vbeta primers and 13 Jbeta primers. As originally analysed: Roughly 12 million shared chains were among approximately 87 million unique TCR beta chains counted in a later analysis. Method: immunoSEQ multiplex PCR; TCRdb's copy keeps in-frame clones and lacks some. From that table come the V and J calls and clone size; the DNA was used to work out D and trimming. The sample includes approximately 170,000 clones, 65% to 80% of them seen just once. This clone was counted a few times. Its target is not known. The V gene's germline CDR1 is MNHEY and CDR2 SMNVEV (reference sequence). The CDR3 sequence is 18 residues long. After removal of 5 bases from V and 5 bases from J, the junction contained 12 bases not matched to a gene.

Sample: PBMCs. This rearrangement joins TRBV27 to TRBJ2-2, with 12 bases identical to TRBD2. This sequence was found in a woman between 35 and 50 years old in good health and CMV-seropositive. CDR3 sequence: CASSELFLAGGPTGELFF. Written as DNA, the CDR3 is TGTGCCAGCAGTGAACTCTTCCTAGCGGGAGGGCCAACCGGGGAGCTGTTTTTT.